This entry describes one T cell receptor beta chain. What this receptor recognizes is not known. Base qualities are not provided; no much larger clone lies one nucleotide away. The entry originates in a study of T cell responses to AZD1222 COVID-19 vaccine (dated by TCRdb to the early 2020s). Regarding the research as a whole: A total of 233 trial participants underwent TCR sequencing, of whom roughly 210 had received two doses of AZD1222 and 26 had received two doses of the MenACWY control vaccine. Trial participants were enrolled into age subgroups of 18-55, 56-69 and 70-plus years, which contained about 160, 30 and 59 TCR-sequenced participants, respectively. What the study reported, not specific to this receptor: In the small 56-69-year group, the increase in depth fell short of significance, most likely because of low power. Vaccine-associated CD4 TCRs spanned the whole spike protein, with dominant responses in regions 160-218 and 743-854. Epitopes outside the regions mutated in the B.1.351 and B.1.1.7 variants were reportedly recognized by nearly half of the unique spike-specific TCRs. A significant rise in spike-specific TCR breadth and depth was observed after two AZD1222 doses relative to day 0 and relative to MenACWY recipients. Because no samples from the day 14 peak response were available, repertoires could be characterized only after the peak T cell response. Participants were mostly white British, with more females than males. The authors suggested clonal diversity may have been underestimated. Conclusions about previously exposed vaccinees were limited because only a handful of AZD1222 recipients were SARS-CoV-2 seropositive at baseline.

In the paper's terms, the time point label means: about 28 days (+/-7) after the second vaccine dose. AZD1222 recipients with second doses at about 4 weeks or about 12 weeks were pooled, because spike-specific TCR depth and breadth did not differ between schedules. Vaccinee samples came from UK trials COV001 and COV002, including a single-blind randomized controlled phase 2/3 trial of AZD1222 (ChAdOx1 nCoV-19) in healthy adults. Trial participant PBMC samples were collected at day 0 and day 28 after the second dose for TCRbeta chain sequencing. The germline V gene supplies CDR1 KGHSH and CDR2 LQKENI. Trimming removed 6 bases from V and 4 bases from J, leaving 15 bases between the germline ends. Inclusive of the bounding cysteine and phenylalanine, the CDR3 is 14 residues long. The sequence is cut down to CDR3 DNA, 42 bases in frame from base 1. The CDR3 regions of human TCRbeta chains were analyzed by immunosequencing. The study's processing was this. TCRs in the repertoires were compared against a reference library of SARS-CoV-2-specific TCRs that had been generated with the MIRA antigen-specificity platform. Breadth was defined as the fraction of unique TCRs that were SARS-CoV-2-associated, and depth was defined as the fraction of total T cells that were SARS-CoV-2-associated. Using the MIRA data, each spike-specific TCR was assigned both to the spike region to which the TCR was reactive and to a CD4 or CD8 class. Log10-transformed breadth and depth values were compared by one-way ANOVA with Sidak's multiple comparisons tests. Imported from immuneACCESS, the table was reduced by TCRdb to in-frame sequences with V and J called. These copies leave out some clones; in studies compared against another copy, an unresolved V gene accounts for under half, and the cause of the remainder is not known. Clonal size and the V and J genes are those of that table, whereas D and trimming came from the DNA. The sample data list over 90,000 clones, and around nine tenths of these were observed just once. Together, the top ten hold about 3.4% of the sample.

The sequences come from peripheral blood, collected 28 days after the second AZD1222 dose. This receptor was identified in an adult who received the AZD1222 COVID-19 vaccine. The chain couples TRBV18 to TRBJ1-1, with no confident D gene call. At the DNA level, the sequence is TGTGCCAGCTCCCACAAAAGGGAATCCACTGAAGCTTTCTTT. It encodes CASSHKRESTEAFF.